The sample holds many counts of the clone carrying this T cell receptor (beta chain). Its antigen is unidentified. Stability of Graves' hyperthyroidism was defined as absent ophthalmopathy progression within 18 months. 9 to 10 ml fresh peripheral blood yielded the PBMCs. Germline V gives CDR1 SNHLY, CDR2 FYNNEI. Deletions cut 1 base from V and 4 bases from J, with 7 bases between. The CDR3 covers 13 residues. Amplification of TCR beta CDR3 regions used RNA as the template. During a first-round RT-PCR of the TCR CDR3, the HTBI primer set was used. TCRdb reprocessed the multiplex PCR reads with MiXCR, giving one entry per CDR3 protein. The sample consists of around 300,000 distinct CDR3 sequences, approximately 14% of them appearing once. The data were taken from a study of T cells in Graves' hyperthyroidism and ophthalmopathy. Study results and caveats: Most thyroid clonotypes with frequency above 0.001 were detected in blood.

Sequenced input: blood. This chain uses TRBV2 with TRBJ1-2; D might be TRBD1 (6 bases). This TCR derives from a woman aged 25 to 39 with Graves' hyperthyroidism. The CDR3 nucleotides are TGTGCCAGCAGTGAAGAGGGGGGCTATGGCTACACCTTC. Its protein is CASSEEGGYGYTF.